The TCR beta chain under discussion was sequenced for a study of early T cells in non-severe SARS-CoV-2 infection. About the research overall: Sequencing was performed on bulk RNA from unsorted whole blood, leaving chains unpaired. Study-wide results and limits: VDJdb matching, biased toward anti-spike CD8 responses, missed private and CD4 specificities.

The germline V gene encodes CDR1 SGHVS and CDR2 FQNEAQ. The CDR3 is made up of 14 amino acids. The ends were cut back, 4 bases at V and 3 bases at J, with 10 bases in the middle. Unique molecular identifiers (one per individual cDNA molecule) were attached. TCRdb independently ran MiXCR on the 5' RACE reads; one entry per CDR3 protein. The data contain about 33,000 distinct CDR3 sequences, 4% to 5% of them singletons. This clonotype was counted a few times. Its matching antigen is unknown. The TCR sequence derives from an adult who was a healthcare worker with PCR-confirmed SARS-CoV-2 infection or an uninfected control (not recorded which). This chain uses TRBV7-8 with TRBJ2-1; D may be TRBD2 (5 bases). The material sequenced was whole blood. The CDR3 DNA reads TGTGCCAGCAGCTCTCGGGAAGGCTACAATGAGCAGTTCTTC. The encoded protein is CASSSREGYNEQFF.